The source of this TCR beta chain is a study of T cell repertoires in cytomegalovirus infection (dated by TCRdb to about 2019). Regarding the study in general: Donor HLA type was relevant to the analysis, as public TCR beta signatures indicated carriage of CMV infection together with the matching HLA type.

TCRdb records Illumina HiSeq 1500 as the sequencer. TCRdb reworked the public reads: Q25 trimming with fastp, MiXCR clone assembly, productive beta chains retained. CDR3 protein duplicates are merged, each entry listing the most common genes and DNA. Present in this sample are about 150,000 distinct CDR3 sequences, about 20% of which were seen just once. Together, the top ten hold 9.5% to 12% of the sample. Findings and caveats that apply to the study as a whole: The ex vivo response was dominated by HLA-C-restricted CMV-specific TCR beta clonotypes, which also provided the single most frequent clonotype in two of eight donors. Cumulative frequency of public TCR beta family members discriminated carriers of CMV infection plus the relevant HLA type in this cohort and an independent 352-donor cohort.

After removal of 4 bases from V and 1 base from J, the junction retains 7 bases not matched to a gene. The germline V gene gives CDR1 as SGHNT and CDR2 as YENEEA. There are 16 amino acids in the CDR3, from cysteine to phenylalanine inclusive. Only the CDR3 part of the read is kept: 48 bases, read in frame from the first base. This clonotype was found many times. Which antigen it targets is not known. No much larger clonotype is one base removed from it; base qualities were not supplied. The source of this sequence is a human donor in good health (CMV status not recorded). Some clones in this sample may be carry-over from other donors' samples. The sequenced sample was PBMCs. Recombination joined TRBV11-3 with TRBJ2-4, with 7 bases matching TRBD2. CDR3 sequence: CASSSPTLAAKNIQYF. The nucleotide sequence is given as TGTGCCAGCAGCTCTCCTACACTAGCGGCCAAAAACATTCAGTACTTC.